The 9 T cell receptor beta chains below come from one sample, sequenced in a study of radiation and T cells in renal cell carcinoma. Produced via immunoSEQ multiplex PCR; TCRdb's table is partial and in-frame only. In the table there are about 74,000 clones, roughly nine tenths of which are singletons. The time point is: blood 4 weeks post-SBRT, at nephrectomy. Treatment in this sample: 15 Gy SBRT to primary tumor, nephrectomy 4 weeks later. Specimen: blood, collected from a patient whose treatment included radiotherapy and nephrectomy. The receptors originated from a woman in her sixties or seventies with renal cell carcinoma.

This chain uses TRBV4-2 with TRBJ1-2, with 7 bases aligning to TRBD1. Per the germline V gene, CDR1 is LGHNA and CDR2 is YNFKEQ. The J segment lost 1 base and the V segment lost 4 bases, leaving 9 bases of the junction unmatched. The CDR3 is made up of 16 amino acids. CDR3 in DNA: TGTGCCAGCAGCCCTGGACAGGACCATCTTAACTATGGCTACACCTTC. It is translated as CASSPGQDHLNYGYTF.

The rearrangement links TRBV30 to TRBJ1-6; D not certain. This CDR3 is 15 amino acids long. The V gene's germline CDR1 is GTSNPN and CDR2 SVGIG (reference sequence). V lost 1 base and J 10 bases, leaving 17 bases between the germline ends. CDR3: CAWSAPRRVGSPLHF. CDR3 sequence (DNA): TGTGCCTGGAGTGCGCCGCGAAGGGTAGGATCACCCCTCCACTTT.

This sequence joins TRBV9 and TRBJ1-6; D might be TRBD1 (5 bases). V was trimmed by 0 bases and J by 8 bases, leaving 6 bases between them. The CDR3 loop spans 13 amino acids. The germline CDR1 and CDR2 sequences are SGDLS and YYNGEE. CDR3 sequence reads: CASSVVQDSPLHF. The CDR3 nucleotides read TGTGCCAGCAGCGTAGTACAGGATTCACCCCTCCACTTT.

The rearrangement joins TRBV30 to TRBJ2-1; 8 bases match TRBD1. Germline V lookup: CDR1 GTSNPN, CDR2 SVGIG (reference sequence). The V gene end was trimmed by 1 base and the J gene end by 3 bases; junction bases not matched to a gene: 2. The CDR3 runs to 14 residues. The CDR3 bases are TGTGCCTGGAGTGGGACAGGGTTCTACAATGAGCAGTTCTTC. It codes for CAWSGTGFYNEQFF. The entire variable domain, with the rest obtained from reference TRBV30 and TRBJ2-1, is as follows: SQTIHQWPATLVQPVGSPLSLECTVEGTSNPNLYWYRQAAGRGLQLLFYSVGIGQISSEVPQNLSASRPQDRQFILSSKKLLLSDSGFYLCAWSGTGFYNEQFFGPGTRLTVL.

The chain recombines TRBV4-2 with TRBJ2-6; the match to TRBD1 covers 11 bases. The CDR3 has 20 amino acids. Trimming cost V 3 bases and J 2 bases; bases outside gene matches: 12. Per germline, CDR1 LGHNA and CDR2 YNFKEQ. The CDR3 bases are TGTGCCAGCAGCCATCAGGACGTTGGGACAGGGGGAACTGGGGCCAACGTCCTGACTTTC. Amino acid sequence: CASSHQDVGTGGTGANVLTF.

The rearrangement joins TRBV19 to TRBJ2-5, with 7 bases lining up with TRBD2. The trim removed 5 bases at V and 4 bases at J, leaving 4 bases unmatched. The V gene's germline CDR1 is LNHDA and CDR2 SQIVND (reference sequence). The CDR3 loop spans 13 amino acids. CDR3 residues: CASSPTGGETQYF. In DNA, the CDR3 is TGTGCCAGTAGTCCCACGGGGGGAGAGACCCAGTACTTC.

V usage is TRBV5-1 and J usage is TRBJ2-5; TRBD1 aligns across 9 bases. CDR3 length: 19 amino acids. V dropped 0 bases and J dropped 2; count of bases not matched to a gene: 14. Germline lookup yields CDR1 SGHRS and CDR2 YFSETQ. CDR3 loop: CASSLEGRRTGAIQETQYF. CDR3 bases: TGCGCCAGCAGCTTGGAGGGGAGGAGGACAGGGGCAATACAAGAGACCCAGTACTTC. Combining the CDR3 with reference TRBV5-1 and TRBJ2-5 gives the whole variable domain KAGVTQTPRYLIKTRGQQVTLSCSPISGHRSVSWYQQTPGQGLQFLFEYFSETQRNKGNFPGRFSGRQFSNSRSEMNVSTLELGDSALYLCASSLEGRRTGAIQETQYFGPGTRLLVL.

CDR3 amino acids: CASASGTSNEKLFF. CDR3 nucleotides: TGTGCCAGCGCGTCAGGGACCTCTAATGAAAAACTGTTTTTT. This chain links TRBV18 with TRBJ1-4; weak D call: TRBD1 (5 bases). From germline, CDR1 is KGHSH and CDR2 LQKENI. V was shortened by 8 bases and J by 3 bases, with 13 bases between the two germline ends. The CDR3 totals 14 residues.

The chain is built from TRBV7-2 and TRBJ1-1; no firm D call. Germline CDR1 reads SGHTA; CDR2 reads FQGNSA. This CDR3 has 15 residues. V was clipped by 1 base and J by 1 base, with 10 bases between them. Here the CDR3 reads CASSLDSAPNTEAFF. The CDR3 DNA reads as TGTGCCAGCAGCTTAGATTCAGCACCGAACACTGAAGCTTTCTTT.